This TCR beta chain was retrieved from a study of blood T cell repertoires in COVID-19. Study at large: Whether acute or convalescent, the COVID-19 samples came from the United States, Italy and Spain.

V shed 5 bases, J shed 3 bases, and the junction held 2 bases outside the gene matches. The V gene's germline CDR1 is LGHDT and CDR2 YNNKEL (reference sequence). The CDR3 is 14 amino acids. Method: immunoSEQ multiplex PCR; TCRdb's copy keeps in-frame clones and lacks some. The sample yields some 140,000 clones, 80% to 85% seen once. Recovered participants had two consecutive negative NP/OP PCR tests, healthcare professional clearance, or symptom resolution. This clonotype was obtained from a man aged 25 to 45 who had recovered from COVID-19. The rearrangement uses TRBV3-1 (or the pseudogene TRBV3-2) and TRBJ2-1; 9 bases are shared with TRBD2. The specimen sequenced was PBMCs or T cells enriched from blood (not recorded which). The DNA for the CDR3 is TGTGCCAGCAGCTTTAGCGGGAGCTACAATGAGCAGTTCTTC. It yields the protein CASSFSGSYNEQFF.